The 9 T cell receptor beta chains reported below all come from one sample, sequenced in a study of T cell repertoires in cytomegalovirus infection. TCRdb redid the calling of the reads with MiXCR, one entry per CDR3 protein. The sample shows about 830,000 distinct CDR3 sequences, 30% to 35% of them seen only once. Their antigen targets remain unknown. This specimen was cultured CD8+ T cells from PBMCs, taken from culture after CMV antigen stimulation. These receptors were taken from a human donor in good health (CMV status not recorded). Some clones in this sample may be carry-over from other donors' samples.

This clonotype occurred once. V gene TRBV5-4 combines with J gene TRBJ2-1, with a possible D match to TRBD2 (6 bases). V was clipped by 4 bases and J by 6 bases, with 11 bases between them. Germline V gene sequence: CDR1 SGHNT, CDR2 YYREEE (reference sequence). This CDR3 is 13 amino acids long. The CDR3 loop reads CASSDRGFNEQFF. Here the CDR3 DNA reads TGTGCCAGCAGCGACCGGGGGTTCAATGAGCAGTTCTTC.

The chain uses TRBV7-9 and TRBJ1-1; 7 nucleotides line up with TRBD1. Germline CDR1 is SEHNR and CDR2 is FQNEAQ (reference sequence). Trimming at V came to 5 bases and at J to 0 bases, leaving 9 bases not matched to a gene. This CDR3 spans 16 amino acids. The CDR3 coding sequence is TGTGCCAGCAGCCCCGGGACAGCCGCCCTGAACACTGAAGCTTTCTTT. It is translated as CASSPGTAALNTEAFF. Full variable domain (remainder filled in from reference TRBV7-9 and TRBJ1-1): DTGVSQNPRHKITKRGQNVTFRCDPISEHNRLYWYRQTLGQGPEFLTYFQNEAQLEKSRLLSDRFSAERPKGSFSTLEIQRTEQGDSAMYLCASSPGTAALNTEAFFGQGTRLTVV.

This chain links TRBV7-6 with TRBJ2-3; D gene uncertain. The germline V and J ends were trimmed by 2 bases and 4 bases, with 4 bases remaining between them. CDR1 is SGHVS and CDR2 is FNYEAQ in the germline V gene. The CDR3 runs to 12 residues. CDR3 coding DNA: TGTGCCAGCAGCTTAAACGCAGATACGCAGTATTTT. Residues: CASSLNADTQYF.

V is TRBV6-6 and J is TRBJ2-3; D might be TRBD2 (5 bases). This CDR3 region has 13 residues. Trimming removed 5 bases from V and 7 bases from J, with 13 bases in between. Germline lookup yields CDR1 MNHNY and CDR2 SVGAGI (reference sequence). The DNA of the CDR3 is TGTGCCAGCAGTAACGACTATCGTAATACGCAGTATTTT. Translation: CASSNDYRNTQYF.

This clonotype was picked up a small number of times. The genes are TRBV7-8 and TRBJ2-2; D possibly corresponds to TRBD1 (6 bases). The germline V and J ends were trimmed by 0 bases and 5 bases, with 13 bases remaining between them. The CDR3 has 16 amino acids. Germline-derived CDR1 and CDR2 are SGHVS and FQNEAQ. CDR3 residues: CASSLALGAWTGELFF. Here the CDR3 DNA reads TGTGCCAGCAGCTTAGCGCTGGGGGCGTGGACCGGGGAGCTGTTTTTT.

This clonotype was seen a handful of times. The chain couples TRBV7-9 to TRBJ1-6, with 8 bases matching TRBD1. There are 18 residues in the CDR3. Trimming cost V 5 bases and J 0 bases; bases outside gene matches: 9. Looked up from germline, CDR1 is SEHNR and CDR2 is FQNEAQ (reference sequence). The CDR3 DNA reads as TGTGCCAGCAGCCAGATACGGGACAGGAGCTCCTATAATTCACCCCTCCACTTT. It encodes CASSQIRDRSSYNSPLHF.

J is TRBJ2-7 and V is TRBV27; D may match TRBD1 or TRBD2 (5 bases each). Germline CDR1 and CDR2: MNHEY and SMNVEV (reference sequence). CDR3 length: 15 amino acids. Trimming took 6 bases from V and 2 from J, leaving 17 bases between them. The CDR3 protein is CASRPWGRLTYEQYV. The CDR3 nucleotides read TGTGCCAGCAGACCCTGGGGACGGTTGACCTACGAGCAGTACGTC.

CDR3 sequence reads: CASSPGGTSGQETQYF. In nucleotides, the CDR3 is TGTGCCAGCAGCCCTGGGGGGACTAGCGGCCAAGAGACCCAGTACTTC. The V call is TRBV27, the J call TRBJ2-5; TRBD2 aligns across 11 bases. The CDR3 is 16 amino acids. V lost 6 bases, J lost 1 base, and 7 bases stayed unmatched. CDR1 MNHEY and CDR2 SMNVEV come from the germline V gene (reference sequence).

The V call is TRBV4-1, the J call TRBJ2-7; 11 bases are shared with TRBD2. The junction had 2 bases not matched to a gene; V was cut back by 1 base and J by 0 bases. Germline assignment: CDR1 MGHRA and CDR2 YSYEKL. The CDR3 runs 16 residues. CDR3 sequence: CASSQASGGSSYEQYF. The CDR3 bases are TGCGCCAGCAGCCAAGCTAGCGGGGGGAGCTCCTACGAGCAGTACTTC.